Each of the 9 T cell receptor beta chains below was sequenced from the same sample in a study of identical twins. TCRdb reanalysed the 5' RACE reads using MiXCR and keeps one entry per CDR3 protein. The sample carries 450,000 or so distinct CDR3 sequences, roughly a quarter recorded once. The sample was also linked to a second study, of T cells expressing NK-cell markers.

The sequenced material came from CD4+ T cells sorted from blood. The source of these receptors is a woman under 30 in good health.

The rearrangement uses TRBV7-9 and TRBJ2-7; the D gene is possibly TRBD2 (5 bases). The V gene lost 1 base and the J gene lost 6 bases, with 7 bases spanning the gap. CDR3 size: 12 residues. The germline CDR1 and CDR2 sequences are SEHNR and FQNEAQ (reference sequence). The CDR3 DNA reads as TGTGCCAGCAGCTTAGATAGCGCCGAGCAGTACTTC. It encodes CASSLDSAEQYF.

The chain combines TRBV27 with TRBJ1-2, with 7 bases aligning to TRBD1. V was clipped by 2 bases and J by 3 bases; unmatched bases: 6. Germline CDR1 reads MNHEY; CDR2 reads SMNVEV (reference sequence). The CDR3 runs 15 residues. The CDR3 loop is CASSLRGQDHYGYTF. As DNA, the CDR3 is TGTGCCAGCAGTTTAAGGGGGCAAGACCACTATGGCTACACCTTC.

This clonotype was seen at least ten times. The V call is TRBV29-1, the J call TRBJ1-1; 10 bases are a match to TRBD1. After removal of 6 bases from V and 4 bases from J, the junction contained 5 bases not matched to a gene. The CDR3 length is 13 residues. From germline, CDR1 is SQVTM and CDR2 ANQGSEA. In DNA, the CDR3 is TGCAGCGTCGATGGACAGGGGGGCACTGAAGCTTTCTTT. Translating it yields CSVDGQGGTEAFF.

This chain uses TRBV20-1 with TRBJ2-1; D is possibly TRBD1 (6 bases). This CDR3 region has 14 residues. CDR1 is DFQATT, CDR2 SNEGSKA, per germline (reference sequence). The V end was cut by 0 bases, the J end by 8 bases, with 14 bases between. CDR3 coding DNA: TGCAGTGCTAGAGATCTTCTTTCAGGGGATGAGCAGTTCTTC. Translating gives CSARDLLSGDEQFF.

This clonotype was counted a few times. The chain has TRBV9 and TRBJ2-2; D may correspond to TRBD1 or TRBD2 (6 bases each). V was shortened by 7 bases and J by 2 bases, with 18 bases between the two germline ends. In germline, CDR1 is SGDLS, CDR2 YYNGEE. The CDR3 is made up of 16 amino acids. The CDR3 reads CASGQGGTPNTGELFF. DNA for the CDR3: TGTGCCAGCGGTCAAGGGGGGACTCCTAACACCGGGGAGCTGTTTTTT.

This clonotype was picked up a small number of times. The V gene is TRBV5-1, the J gene TRBJ2-3; D is unclear. The CDR3 extends over 15 amino acids. V dropped 1 base and J dropped 1 base, with 10 bases sitting between them. The germline V gene has CDR1 SGHRS and CDR2 YFSETQ. The CDR3 DNA sequence: TGCGCCAGCAGCTTGAATGGATGGGGCACAGATACGCAGTATTTT. It codes for CASSLNGWGTDTQYF.

This clonotype appeared a few times. The chain links TRBV21-1 to TRBJ2-5; the table's D call, TRBD1, has no DNA check behind it. TRBV21-1 is a listed pseudogene. This CDR3 has 18 residues. CDR3 in amino acids: CASSKLGTPPPFQETQYF. CDR3 DNA sequence: TGTGCCAGCAGCAAATTAGGGACACCTCCTCCCTTCCAAGAGACCCAGTACTTC.

This clonotype was observed a few times. V is TRBV11-2 and J is TRBJ2-2; tentatively, D is TRBD2 (6 bases). Looked up from germline, CDR1 is SGHAT and CDR2 is FQNNGV. The length of the CDR3 is 16 residues. Deletions cut 5 bases from V and 5 bases from J, with 18 bases between. CDR3 bases: TGTGCCAGCAGCCTTCTAAACCCTCGGGGGACCGGGGAGCTGTTTTTT. The encoded protein is CASSLLNPRGTGELFF. The full variable domain, in which reference TRBV11-2 and TRBJ2-2 provide the parts outside the CDR3, is EAGVAQSPRYKIIEKRQSVAFWCNPISGHATLYWYQQILGQGPKLLIQFQNNGVVDDSQLPKDRFSAERLKGVDSTLKIQPAKLEDSAVYLCASSLLNPRGTGELFFGEGSRLTVL.

Here the CDR3 reads CSAGVGLSGFRYNEQFF. CDR3 nucleotide sequence: TGCAGTGCTGGGGTGGGCCTTAGCGGGTTCAGGTACAATGAGCAGTTCTTC. The V and J genes are TRBV20-1 and TRBJ2-1, with 7 positions matching TRBD2. The junction had 17 bases not matched to a gene; V was cut back by 5 bases and J by 4 bases. In germline, CDR1 is DFQATT, CDR2 SNEGSKA (reference sequence). The CDR3 is made up of 17 amino acids.